A selection of T cell receptor beta chains follows, all from one sample in a study of cytomegalovirus exposure and HLA in healthy donors. The data were produced by immunoSEQ multiplex PCR, yet TCRdb's version contains in-frame clones alone and is incomplete. The sample includes 300,000 to 450,000 clones, 80% to 90% of them seen just once. The material sequenced was PBMCs. The receptors were sampled from a woman aged 18-29 years in good health and CMV-seronegative. The CDR3 runs from the conserved cysteine through the conserved F or W. D genes are given only for firm matches. Clone size is not always given. Where it is, it says once, few, many or a class for expanded clones.

d_gene	v_gene	abundance	j_gene	CDR3aa	CDR3nt
-	TRBV5-5	-	TRBJ2-3	CASSRGQFTDTQYF	TGTGCCAGCAGCAGAGGACAGTTCACAGATACGCAGTATTTT
TRBD1	TRBV11-3	few	TRBJ2-2	CASSPGGDTGELFF	TGTGCCAGCAGCCCAGGGGGCGACACCGGGGAGCTGTTTTTT
-	TRBV19	-	TRBJ1-4	CASSIGEKLFF	TGTGCCAGTAGTATCGGTGAAAAACTGTTTTTT
-	TRBV5-1	-	TRBJ2-1	CASSLEWSSYNEQFF	TGCGCCAGCAGCTTGGAGTGGAGCTCCTACAATGAGCAGTTCTTC
TRBD1	TRBV5-1	-	TRBJ1-3	CASSQGQGVGDTIYF	TGCGCCAGCAGCCAGGGACAGGGGGTAGGAGACACCATATATTTT
TRBD1	TRBV11-3	once	TRBJ2-7	CASSPPRPGGTYEQYF	TGTGCCAGCAGCCCGCCCCGGCCAGGGGGAACCTACGAGCAGTACTTC
-	TRBV27	-	TRBJ2-3	CASSLQRPTDTQYF	TGTGCCAGCAGTTTACAGCGTCCCACAGATACGCAGTATTTT
TRBD2	TRBV27	-	TRBJ2-5	CASSLLASGGLETQYF	TGTGCCAGCAGTTTATTGGCTAGCGGGGGTTTAGAGACCCAGTACTTC
TRBD1	TRBV27	-	TRBJ1-2	CASSPWDRVIVGYTF	TGTGCCAGCAGTCCCTGGGACAGGGTTATAGTAGGCTACACCTTC
-	TRBV6-5	-	TRBJ1-1	CASSQNRVVTEAFF	TGTGCCAGCAGCCAGAACAGGGTAGTCACTGAAGCTTTCTTT
-	TRBV15	-	TRBJ1-3	CATSRDVGSGNTIYF	TGTGCCACCAGCAGAGATGTGGGGAGCGGAAACACCATATATTTT
TRBD2	TRBV5-6	-	TRBJ2-5	CASSLAGGVETQYF	TGTGCCAGCAGCTTGGCGGGGGGTGTGGAGACCCAGTACTTC
TRBD1	TRBV5-4	-	TRBJ2-6	CASSPDRGPGANVLTF	TGTGCCAGCAGCCCGGACAGGGGGCCTGGGGCCAACGTCCTGACTTTC
TRBD2	TRBV6-1	-	TRBJ2-3	CASSESPAGVTSQYF	TGTGCCAGCAGTGAATCCCCAGCGGGGGTGACGTCGCAGTATTTT
TRBD1	TRBV11-2	few	TRBJ2-2	CASSSRATGTGNTGELFF	TGTGCCAGCAGCTCAAGGGCCACCGGGACAGGGAACACCGGGGAGCTGTTTTTT
-	TRBV28	-	TRBJ2-1	CASSLSGNEQFF	TGTGCCAGCAGCCTATCGGGCAATGAGCAGTTCTTC
TRBD1	TRBV4-2	-	TRBJ1-5	CASSQDSTGHQPQHF	TGTGCCAGCAGCCAAGATTCGACAGGGCATCAGCCCCAGCATTTT
TRBD1	TRBV5-4	-	TRBJ1-1	CASSLGQGSIEAFF	TGTGCCAGCAGCTTGGGACAGGGGAGTATTGAAGCTTTCTTT
-	TRBV7-8	-	TRBJ2-7	CASSAAGYEQYF	TGTGCCAGCAGCGCAGCCGGGTACGAGCAGTACTTC
-	TRBV5-6	-	TRBJ2-3	CASSLIGATDTQYF	TGTGCCAGCAGCTTAATTGGGGCGACAGATACGCAGTATTTT
-	TRBV5-1	-	TRBJ2-2	CASSTGQTSTGELFF	TGCGCCAGCAGTACCGGACAGACCAGCACCGGGGAGCTGTTTTTT
-	TRBV7-9	-	TRBJ1-1	CASSFRSSNTEAFF	TGTGCCAGCAGCTTCAGGTCTTCGAACACTGAAGCTTTCTTT
TRBD2	TRBV4-1	-	TRBJ2-3	CASSQSLAGGPGDTQYF	TGCGCCAGCAGCCAATCCTTAGCGGGGGGGCCGGGAGATACGCAGTATTTT
-	TRBV28	-	TRBJ2-3	CASSLLKGQGRDTQYF	TGTGCCAGCAGTTTACTCAAAGGGCAGGGAAGAGATACGCAGTATTTT
TRBD2	TRBV5-6	-	TRBJ2-1	CASSRTSGSYNEQFF	TGTGCCAGCAGCCGGACTAGCGGGTCCTACAATGAGCAGTTCTTC
-	TRBV4-1	-	TRBJ2-3	CASSQAQGPDTQYF	TGCGCCAGCAGCCAAGCACAGGGTCCAGATACGCAGTATTTT
-	TRBV28	-	TRBJ2-7	CASSIPRGAEQYF	TGTGCCAGCAGTATCCCTAGGGGCGCCGAGCAGTACTTC
TRBD1	TRBV30	-	TRBJ1-1	CACQGRDRGLTEAFF	TGTGCCTGTCAGGGCCGGGACAGGGGGCTTACTGAAGCTTTCTTT